Below, 8 T cell receptor beta chains from the same sample are listed, as sequenced in a study of T-cell reconstitution after alpha-beta-depleted transplantation in children. A TCRbeta library incorporating unique molecular identifiers was prepared. TCRdb fed the PCR reads into MiXCR, producing one record per CDR3 protein. The sample has 400,000 to 500,000 distinct CDR3 sequences; about 11% are singletons. This material consisted of PBMCs from the stem cell graft donor, taken from the stem cell graft. The receptors shown here come from a human donor who donated a stem cell graft to a child with acute myeloid leukemia.

This chain connects TRBV7-6 to TRBJ2-1; 9 bases align to TRBD2. V trimming: 3 bases; J trimming: 9 bases; junction bases outside the gene matches: 6. The germline gives CDR1 SGHVS, CDR2 FNYEAQ. This CDR3 is built from 14 residues. The DNA for the CDR3 is TGTGCCAGCAGCTTTTCGGCGGGAGGGGGTGAGCAGTTCTTC. Amino acid sequence: CASSFSAGGGEQFF.

This clonotype was observed a handful of times. The chain couples TRBV9 to TRBJ1-6; TRBD1 agrees at 12 bases. In germline, CDR1 is SGDLS, CDR2 YYNGEE. The length of the CDR3 is 18 residues. The V segment lost 3 bases and the J segment 3 bases; nucleotides outside the gene matches: 7. DNA for the CDR3: TGTGCCAGCAGCGCTCCGGGACAGGGGGCCCTCTATAATTCACCCCTCCACTTT. Its protein is CASSAPGQGALYNSPLHF.

A few counts support this clonotype. V and J are TRBV7-6 and TRBJ2-1; TRBD1 or TRBD2 may be the D gene (5 bases each). Trimming shortened V by 8 bases and J by 8 bases, and 13 bases separated the two germline ends. This CDR3 has 12 amino acids. Per germline, CDR1 SGHVS and CDR2 FNYEAQ. The chain's CDR3 is CASSQLGDEQFF. Written as DNA, the CDR3 is TGTGCCAGCTCCCAGTTGGGGGATGAGCAGTTCTTC.

The rearrangement links TRBV19 to TRBJ1-5, with D possibly TRBD1 on 6 matching bases. From germline, CDR1 is LNHDA and CDR2 SQIVND (reference sequence). Between the trimmed V and J ends, which lost 3 bases and 5 bases, there was a span of 14 bases. The CDR3 is 15 amino acids. The DNA of the CDR3 is TGTGCCAGTAGTATGGTCGGACAGATACATCAGCCCCAGCATTTT. As protein: CASSMVGQIHQPQHF.

This clonotype was recorded a few times. The rearrangement uses TRBV15 and TRBJ2-2; no firm D call. Germline V lookup: CDR1 LNHNV, CDR2 YYDKDF (reference sequence). V was trimmed by 7 bases and J by 1 base, leaving 7 bases between them. The length of the CDR3 is 13 residues. CDR3 nucleotides: TGTGCCACCAACAGCAAGAACACCGGGGAGCTGTTTTTT. As protein: CATNSKNTGELFF.

This chain connects TRBV6-1 to TRBJ1-2, with a possible D match to TRBD1 (5 bases). V was clipped by 5 bases and J by 5 bases, with 15 bases between them. The CDR3 runs 14 residues. Germline assignment: CDR1 MNHNS and CDR2 SASEGT. DNA of the CDR3: TGTGCCAGCAGTATCCCGGGGGGTTTTTATGGCTACACCTTC. It is translated as CASSIPGGFYGYTF.

The chain uses TRBV4-1 and TRBJ1-5; D gene unclear. The germline V and J ends were trimmed by 2 bases and 6 bases, with 17 bases remaining between them. The CDR3 is 16 residues long. Germline V gene lookup returns CDR1 MGHRA and CDR2 YSYEKL. The CDR3 region has the DNA TGCGCCAGCAGCCAACTGGACTCTTCCGTAGGTCAGCCCCAGCATTTT. Amino acid sequence: CASSQLDSSVGQPQHF.

This clonotype has just a few counts. Here the CDR3 reads CASSEASLLYFLQYF. CDR3 sequence (DNA): TGTGCCAGCAGTGAAGCCTCACTACTTTATTTTCTCCAGTACTTC. The chain links TRBV6-1 to TRBJ2-7; D gene unclear. The CDR3 is made up of 15 amino acids. The germline gives CDR1 MNHNS, CDR2 SASEGT. V was shortened by 0 bases and J by 10 bases, with 19 bases between the two germline ends.